The 21 T cell receptor beta chains below were found in one sample sequenced in a study of T-cell memory formation after mild COVID-19. TCRdb used MiXCR to reprocess the 5' RACE reads, holding one entry per CDR3 protein. The repertoire has 400,000 or so distinct CDR3 sequences, around a fifth of them found once; the top ten carry around an eighth. Specimen: PBMCs or a T cell subset sorted from them (not recorded which). These receptors came from an adult woman who had mild COVID-19 (a few samples of this study predate the infection). Cell type and time point are not known.

The J gene is TRBJ2-3, the V gene TRBV7-3; 11 positions agree with TRBD2. There are 16 residues in the CDR3. From germline, CDR1 is SGHTA and CDR2 FQGTGA. The V segment lost 3 bases and the J segment 2 bases; nucleotides outside the gene matches: 4. The CDR3 reads CASSFQTSGVTDTQYF. CDR3 bases: TGTGCCAGCAGCTTCCAGACTAGCGGGGTCACAGATACGCAGTATTTT.

The CDR3 DNA is TGTGCCAGCAGCCGGACAGGGGGCGCGAACACTGAAGCTTTCTTT. The encoded protein is CASSRTGGANTEAFF. The chain carries TRBV9 and TRBJ1-1, with 11 bases that match TRBD1. Unmatched junction bases numbered 3, after V lost 4 bases and J lost 1 base. The CDR3 has 15 amino acids. Per germline, CDR1 SGDLS and CDR2 YYNGEE. The variable domain in full, with the rest retrieved from reference TRBV9 and TRBJ1-1, is DSGVTQTPKHLITATGQRVTLRCSPRSGDLSVYWYQQSLDQGLQFLIQYYNGEERAKGNILERFSAQQFPDLHSELNLSSLELGDSALYFCASSRTGGANTEAFFGQGTRLTVV.

This clonotype was seen only a few times. J is TRBJ2-7 and V is TRBV28; a weak D match, TRBD1 (5 bases). The ends were cut back, 1 base at V and 2 bases at J, with 12 bases in the middle. The CDR3 sequence is 15 residues long. Germline V gene data show CDR1 as MDHEN and CDR2 as SYDVKM. CDR3 DNA: TGTGCCAGCAGTTTATATGACAGTCTGACCTACGAGCAGTACTTC. Translated: CASSLYDSLTYEQYF.

This clonotype was seen once. This chain uses TRBV27 with TRBJ2-7; tentative D call: TRBD1 (6 bases). CDR1 is MNHEY and CDR2 is SMNVEV in the germline V gene (reference sequence). Trimming removed 1 base at V and 7 bases at J, with 11 bases between. There are 13 residues in the CDR3. This CDR3 reads CASSLLQGREQYF. The CDR3 region has the DNA TGTGCCAGCAGTTTATTACAGGGCCGGGAGCAGTACTTC.

There are a few counts of this clonotype. The chain links TRBV7-3 to TRBJ2-7, with D maybe TRBD1 (5 bases). CDR3 length: 13 residues. V lost 5 bases to trimming and J lost 3 bases, with 11 bases between them. The germline V gene has CDR1 SGHTA and CDR2 FQGTGA. CDR3 residues: CASSLDSYYEQYF. The CDR3 coding sequence is TGTGCCAGCAGCCTAGACAGTTACTACGAGCAGTACTTC.

This clonotype was recorded at least ten times. This sequence joins TRBV7-2 and TRBJ2-7, with 9 positions matching TRBD2. The ends lost 0 bases at V and 3 bases at J; junction bases unmatched: 6. CDR3 length equals 16 residues. The germline V gene has CDR1 SGHTA and CDR2 FQGNSA. The CDR3 loop reads CASSLALAGSNYEQYF. CDR3 coding DNA: TGTGCCAGCAGCTTAGCACTAGCGGGTTCAAACTACGAGCAGTACTTC.

The chain uses TRBV6-5 and TRBJ1-1; D remains unclear. The CDR3 has 18 residues. Germline values: CDR1 MNHEY, CDR2 SVGAGI. Trimming shortened V by 2 bases and J by 6 bases, and 25 bases separated the two germline ends. The DNA for the CDR3 is TGTGCCAGCAGTTACCTTAGGGCGTCGGAGGGCGATAATCCTGAAGCTTTCTTT. Encoded protein: CASSYLRASEGDNPEAFF.

The CDR3 region is CANYFPPGTREETQYF. CDR3 bases: TGTGCCAACTACTTTCCCCCCGGGACTAGAGAAGAGACCCAGTACTTC. The V gene is TRBV12-3 or TRBV12-4, the J gene TRBJ2-5; 8 nucleotides agree with TRBD2. The J segment lost 3 bases and the V segment lost 10 bases, leaving 16 bases of the junction unmatched. The CDR3 runs 16 residues.

This chain connects TRBV6-4 to TRBJ2-1; TRBD2 matches at 10 bases. Germline V gene lookup returns CDR1 MRHNA and CDR2 SNTAGT. V trimming: 5 bases; J trimming: 12 bases; junction bases outside the gene matches: 16. The CDR3 contains 16 residues. The CDR3: CASSPGLAGDRAGQFF. CDR3 nucleotides: TGTGCCAGCAGTCCCGGGCTAGCGGGGGACCGCGCTGGGCAGTTCTTC.

The chain combines TRBV4-1 with TRBJ2-1; 14 nucleotides match TRBD2. This CDR3 spans 17 amino acids. The ends lost 1 base at V and 8 bases at J; junction bases unmatched: 7. CDR1 and CDR2 (germline): MGHRA, YSYEKL. The CDR3 sequence: CASSQVETSGGADEQFF. CDR3 DNA: TGCGCCAGCAGCCAAGTTGAGACTAGCGGGGGGGCCGATGAGCAGTTCTTC.

This clonotype was detected only a few times. V gene TRBV7-2 combines with J gene TRBJ2-1; D remains ambiguous. The CDR3 runs 13 residues. The V gene lost 5 bases and the J gene lost 3 bases, with 8 bases spanning the gap. Germline V gives CDR1 SGHTA, CDR2 FQGNSA. CDR3 DNA: TGTGCCAGCAGCATAAGACACTACAATGAGCAGTTCTTC. Translating gives CASSIRHYNEQFF.

The chain employs TRBV4-2 and TRBJ2-3; 7 bases align to TRBD2. J was trimmed by 0 bases and V by 9 bases; bases with no gene match: 9. The CDR3 extends over 15 amino acids. Germline V gene lookup returns CDR1 LGHNA and CDR2 YNFKEQ. This chain's CDR3 is CASSQHSGSTDTQYF. Here the CDR3 DNA reads TGTGCCAGTTCCCAACATAGCGGGAGCACAGATACGCAGTATTTT.

The gene calls are TRBV6-5 and TRBJ2-7, with D unclear. V lost 5 bases and J lost 4, with 9 bases in between. CDR1 MNHEY and CDR2 SVGAGI come from the germline V gene. This CDR3 comprises 12 residues. The DNA for the CDR3 is TGTGCCAGCAGTCCCGACATATACGAGCAGTACTTC. Encoded protein: CASSPDIYEQYF.

This chain connects TRBV5-1 to TRBJ2-3; TRBD1 might be the D (5 bases). V was shortened by 4 bases and J by 0 bases, with 9 bases between the two germline ends. Germline V gives CDR1 SGHRS, CDR2 YFSETQ. The CDR3 extends over 14 amino acids. CDR3 in amino acids: CASSLDKSTDTQYF. CDR3 in DNA: TGCGCCAGCAGCCTGGACAAGAGCACAGATACGCAGTATTTT.

In this sample, this clonotype turned up a few times. V and J are TRBV4-3 and TRBJ2-3, with 9 bases that match TRBD2. The CDR3 extends over 16 amino acids. The V gene end was trimmed by 1 base and the J gene end by 3 bases; junction bases not matched to a gene: 5. The V gene's germline CDR1 is LGHNA and CDR2 YSLEER. As DNA, the CDR3 is TGCGCCAGCAGCCAAGGGGTAGCGGGAGAAACAGATACGCAGTATTTT. It codes for CASSQGVAGETDTQYF.

This chain uses TRBV3-1 with TRBJ2-7; 10 bases are a match to TRBD1. The trim removed 3 bases at V and 6 bases at J, leaving 8 bases unmatched. CDR3 size: 15 residues. Germline CDR1 and CDR2: LGHDT and YNNKEL (reference sequence). The CDR3 here is CASSHRDRGPGEQYF. CDR3 DNA sequence: TGTGCCAGCAGCCACCGGGACAGGGGTCCGGGCGAGCAGTACTTC.

This chain connects TRBV6-6 to TRBJ2-1; D is unresolved. The V gene lost 5 bases and the J gene lost 3 bases, with 11 bases spanning the gap. Germline V gene sequence: CDR1 MNHNY, CDR2 SVGAGI (reference sequence). This CDR3 has 14 amino acids. The CDR3 sequence: CASSDGQVYNEQFF. CDR3 coding DNA: TGTGCCAGCAGTGACGGGCAGGTCTACAATGAGCAGTTCTTC.

This chain joins TRBV30 and TRBJ1-2, with D unclear. This CDR3 has 13 residues. Germline-derived CDR1 and CDR2 are GTSNPN and SVGIG (reference sequence). V lost 3 bases and J lost 2, with 10 bases in between. Here the CDR3 reads CAWRLLPNYGYTF. CDR3 sequence (DNA): TGTGCCTGGAGGCTCCTGCCAAACTATGGCTACACCTTC.

A note on this clonotype: It may be a read error: a sequence one base away is much more abundant. This rearrangement joins TRBV12-3 or TRBV12-4 to TRBJ2-1; 9 nucleotides agree with TRBD1. The length of the CDR3 is 15 residues. This CDR3 reads CASRTQGASCNEQFF. The CDR3 nucleotides are TGTGCCAGCAGGACACAGGGGGCTTCCTGCAATGAGCAGTTCTTC.

V gene TRBV5-1 combines with J gene TRBJ2-7; TRBD1 agrees at 10 bases. Unmatched junction bases numbered 7, after V lost 5 bases and J lost 2 bases. The germline gives CDR1 SGHRS, CDR2 YFSETQ. The CDR3 is made up of 15 amino acids. The CDR3 DNA sequence: TGCGCCAGCAGAACTGCTGGACAGGGGGCCTACGAGCAGTACTTC. It translates to CASRTAGQGAYEQYF.

This chain uses TRBV19 with TRBJ1-1; a weak D match, TRBD1 (6 bases). CDR1 is LNHDA, CDR2 SQIVND, per germline (reference sequence). The length of the CDR3 is 13 residues. V dropped 4 bases and J dropped 6 bases, with 12 bases sitting between them. CDR3 residues: CASSTQGLPEAFF. In nucleotides, the CDR3 is TGTGCCAGTAGTACACAGGGTCTCCCTGAAGCTTTCTTT.